The next 21 T cell receptor beta chains were all read from a single sample in a study of blood T cell repertoires in COVID-19. Profiling relied on immunoSEQ multiplex PCR, and the TCRdb table lists in-frame clones only, not all of them. The profile shows around 190,000 clones, more than 75% of them singletons. What was sequenced was peripheral blood. The receptors come from a woman between 55 and 75 years old with COVID-19, enrolled during active disease.

The chain's CDR3 is CASSRPGGSGDTQYF. The DNA of the CDR3 is TGCGCCAGCAGCCGCCCGGGGGGCAGTGGAGATACGCAGTATTTT. The gene calls are TRBV5-1 and TRBJ2-3, with D maybe TRBD2 (7 bases). Germline lookup yields CDR1 SGHRS and CDR2 YFSETQ. V was trimmed by 4 bases and J by 5 bases, leaving 17 bases between them. The CDR3 totals 15 residues.

The chain links TRBV28 to TRBJ2-2; TRBD2 aligns across 14 bases. Germline V lookup: CDR1 MDHEN, CDR2 SYDVKM. The CDR3 contains 16 residues. Germline trimming cut 6 bases from V and 5 bases from J; bases unmatched to any gene: 5. CDR3 DNA sequence: TGTGCCAGCAGGACGGGACTAGCGGGGGTGACCGGGGAGCTGTTTTTT. Protein: CASRTGLAGVTGELFF.

The chain recombines TRBV7-8 with TRBJ1-2, with a weak D call TRBD1 (6 bases). CDR1 and CDR2 from the germline V gene are SGHVS and FQNEAQ. The V gene lost 4 bases and the J gene lost 6 bases, with 9 bases spanning the gap. CDR3 length: 12 amino acids. CDR3 residues: CASSSQGDGYTF. The DNA for the CDR3 is TGTGCCAGCAGCTCACAGGGTGATGGCTACACCTTC.

The J gene is TRBJ1-1, the V gene TRBV18; 7 positions match TRBD1. CDR1 and CDR2 from the germline V gene are KGHSH and LQKENI. CDR3 size: 15 residues. With 5 bases clipped from V and 0 bases from J, the junction kept 6 bases outside the gene matches. CDR3 protein: CASSTGGGLNTEAFF. In DNA form, the CDR3 reads TGTGCCAGCTCAACGGGAGGGGGCCTGAACACTGAAGCTTTCTTT.

This chain uses TRBV4-3 with TRBJ2-3; 9 bases align to TRBD2. Germline CDR1 is LGHNA and CDR2 is YSLEER. V lost 1 base and J lost 0; bases outside the gene matches: 5. There are 17 residues in the CDR3. Written as DNA, the CDR3 is TGCGCCAGCAGCCAAGGGTTTAGCGGGAGCAGCACAGATACGCAGTATTTT. It codes for CASSQGFSGSSTDTQYF.

This CDR3 is CASSFAGGSNEKLFF. CDR3 nucleotides: TGTGCCAGCAGTTTTGCAGGGGGCTCTAATGAAAAACTGTTTTTT. This rearrangement joins TRBV27 to TRBJ1-4; 8 bases are shared with TRBD1. The CDR3 length is 15 residues. The junction had 3 bases not matched to a gene; V was cut back by 3 bases and J by 3 bases. In germline, CDR1 is MNHEY, CDR2 SMNVEV (reference sequence). The whole variable domain, filled in from reference TRBV27 and TRBJ1-4, reads EAQVTQNPRYLITVTGKKLTVTCSQNMNHEYMSWYRQDPGLGLRQIYYSMNVEVTDKGDVPEGYKVSRKEKRNFPLILESPSPNQTSLYFCASSFAGGSNEKLFFGSGTQLSVL.

The rearrangement links TRBV10-1 to TRBJ1-1; D perhaps matches TRBD1 (6 bases). The CDR3 has 13 residues. V lost 5 bases and J lost 5, with 12 bases in between. Germline V CDR1 and CDR2: WNHNN, SYGVQD (reference sequence). CDR3 region: CASSSQGRTEAFF. The CDR3 bases are TGCGCCAGCAGTTCACAGGGACGAACTGAAGCTTTCTTT.

The rearrangement uses TRBV7-9 and TRBJ2-1, with 10 positions matching TRBD1. CDR1 SEHNR and CDR2 FQNEAQ come from the germline V gene (reference sequence). Trimming cost V 5 bases and J 4 bases; bases outside gene matches: 14. This CDR3 spans 18 amino acids. The CDR3 region has the DNA TGTGCCAGCAGCCCAGGGGGGACTAGGACAGGGGGATACAATGAGCAGTTCTTC. Its translation: CASSPGGTRTGGYNEQFF.

The rearrangement joins TRBV10-3 to TRBJ2-2, with D maybe TRBD1 (6 bases). Looked up from germline, CDR1 is ENHRY and CDR2 is SYGVKD. CDR3 length equals 14 residues. The V gene lost 3 bases and the J gene lost 6 bases, with 11 bases spanning the gap. In nucleotides, the CDR3 is TGTGCCATCAGTGAACAGGGTTCTCCCGGGGAGCTGTTTTTT. Amino acids: CAISEQGSPGELFF.

V usage is TRBV20-1 and J usage is TRBJ1-1; unclear D gene. The ends were cut back, 4 bases at V and 6 bases at J, with 9 bases in the middle. The CDR3 length is 11 residues. From germline, CDR1 is DFQATT and CDR2 SNEGSKA (reference sequence). The CDR3 protein is CSAMFFAEAFF. The CDR3 nucleotides read TGCAGTGCTATGTTCTTCGCTGAAGCTTTCTTT.

This clone was seen more than once but under ten times. The chain uses TRBV4-2 and TRBJ1-6; the D is unclear. V lost 3 bases, J lost 7 bases, and 7 bases lay in between. This CDR3 comprises 13 residues. Germline CDR1 reads LGHNA; CDR2 reads YNFKEQ. The CDR3 DNA reads TGTGCCAGCAGCCAGACAAGAAATTCACCCCTCCACTTT. Translation: CASSQTRNSPLHF.

This chain uses TRBV6-5 with TRBJ2-1, with 7 bases that match TRBD1. Trimming cost V 8 bases and J 4 bases; bases outside gene matches: 5. CDR1 is MNHEY and CDR2 is SVGAGI in the germline V gene. This CDR3 region has 13 residues. As DNA, the CDR3 is TGTGCCAGCCGACAGGGCCTTTACAATGAGCAGTTCTTC. The encoded protein is CASRQGLYNEQFF.

The chain recombines TRBV28 with TRBJ1-1; the match to TRBD1 covers 7 bases. This CDR3 has 13 amino acids. The V gene end was trimmed by 8 bases and the J gene end by 5 bases; junction bases not matched to a gene: 8. Germline lookup yields CDR1 MDHEN and CDR2 SYDVKM. Here the CDR3 reads CASLGRGRTEAFF. The CDR3 bases are TGTGCCAGCCTCGGGAGGGGGCGTACTGAAGCTTTCTTT.

The chain is built from TRBV28 and TRBJ1-1, with TRBD1 matching 10 bases. With V trimmed by 5 bases and J by 1 base, 10 bases remained unmatched. Germline V CDR1 and CDR2: MDHEN, SYDVKM. This CDR3 has 17 residues. CDR3 in amino acids: CASSLWRTGGRNTEAFF. In nucleotides, the CDR3 is TGTGCCAGCAGTCTTTGGAGGACAGGGGGTCGGAACACTGAAGCTTTCTTT.

This chain connects TRBV6-6 to TRBJ2-3; 8 bases fit TRBD2. Germline CDR1 reads MNHNY; CDR2 reads SVGAGI (reference sequence). Unmatched junction bases numbered 12, after V lost 8 bases and J lost 14 bases. CDR3 length: 12 residues. The CDR3 here is CASGRGAGYWYF. The CDR3 nucleotides are TGTGCCAGCGGGCGGGGGGCAGGTTATTGGTATTTT.

Comments on this clone: The junction does not match germline at one end; this may be a read error. V and J are TRBV12-3 or TRBV12-4 and TRBJ2-5, with a weak D call TRBD2 (5 bases). The CDR3 runs 13 residues. The chain's CDR3 is CASSFVAQEAQYF. CDR3 DNA: TGTGCCAGCAGTTTTGTAGCGCAAGAGGCCCAGTACTTC.

The J gene is TRBJ2-1, the V gene TRBV5-1; 11 bases map to TRBD2. The germline V gene has CDR1 SGHRS and CDR2 YFSETQ. J lost 6 bases, V lost 0 bases, and 5 bases had no gene match. The CDR3 covers 16 residues. CDR3 loop: CASSLGGTSGINEQFF. CDR3 DNA: TGCGCCAGCAGCTTGGGCGGGACTAGCGGAATCAATGAGCAGTTCTTC.

This chain connects TRBV20-1 to TRBJ2-7, with 8 bases identical to TRBD2. The CDR3 totals 13 residues. Germline-derived CDR1 and CDR2 are DFQATT and SNEGSKA (reference sequence). Losses at the gene ends were 3 bases for V and 5 bases for J; bases not matched to a gene: 6. This CDR3 reads CSASLLAGDEQYF. The CDR3 region has the DNA TGCAGTGCTAGTCTGCTAGCGGGTGACGAGCAGTACTTC.

J is TRBJ2-2 and V is TRBV15; the D is unclear. The CDR3 length is 16 residues. V lost 0 bases and J 2 bases, leaving 10 bases between the germline ends. Germline CDR1 is LNHNV and CDR2 is YYDKDF (reference sequence). CDR3 region: CATSRDPALNTGELFF. DNA of the CDR3: TGTGCCACCAGCAGAGATCCGGCACTAAACACCGGGGAGCTGTTTTTT.

The J gene is TRBJ1-2, the V gene TRBV12-3 or TRBV12-4; no clear D. The CDR3 totals 13 residues. Trimming removed 2 bases at V and 3 bases at J, with 7 bases between. The CDR3 here is CASSLIGDYGYTF. The CDR3 nucleotides are TGTGCCAGCAGTTTAATCGGGGACTATGGCTACACCTTC.

This chain connects TRBV7-2 to TRBJ2-3; 7 bases agree with TRBD1. This CDR3 is 14 amino acids long. The germline V gene encodes CDR1 SGHTA and CDR2 FQGNSA. V was clipped by 8 bases and J by 1 base; unmatched bases: 6. The CDR3 DNA sequence: TGTGCCAGCGGCGGGCAGGGGGGCACAGATACGCAGTATTTT. Translated, it gives CASGGQGGTDTQYF. Together with reference TRBV7-2 and TRBJ2-3, the CDR3 gives the full variable domain: GAGVSQSPSNKVTEKGKDVELRCDPISGHTALYWYRQSLGQGLEFLIYFQGNSAPDKSGLPSDRFSAERTGGSVSTLTIQRTQQEDSAVYLCASGGQGGTDTQYFGPGTRLTVL.